This entry concerns a single T cell receptor beta chain. Its antigen is unknown. The CDR3 length is 14 residues. In germline, CDR1 is SGHRS, CDR2 YFSETQ. Trimming pared 2 bases from V and 4 bases from J, leaving 11 bases between. The sample is drawn from a study of shared clonotypes between healthy human individuals. Whole-study results and caveats: Of the naive CD4 clonotypes, roughly 5.2% were shared across a few donors.

Measured with immunoSEQ multiplex PCR; TCRdb has only the in-frame clones, and not every one. The sample shows about 2.4 million clones, about 92% of them seen only once. The TCR sequence derives from a young man in good health. The specimen sequenced was naive CD4+ T cells sorted from blood. The subset was: CD45RA+ positively selected. The gene calls are TRBV5-1 and TRBJ2-3; no clear D. The DNA of the CDR3 is TGCGCCAGCAGCTTCGGCCATCAATCAGATACGCAGTATTTT. It yields the protein CASSFGHQSDTQYF.